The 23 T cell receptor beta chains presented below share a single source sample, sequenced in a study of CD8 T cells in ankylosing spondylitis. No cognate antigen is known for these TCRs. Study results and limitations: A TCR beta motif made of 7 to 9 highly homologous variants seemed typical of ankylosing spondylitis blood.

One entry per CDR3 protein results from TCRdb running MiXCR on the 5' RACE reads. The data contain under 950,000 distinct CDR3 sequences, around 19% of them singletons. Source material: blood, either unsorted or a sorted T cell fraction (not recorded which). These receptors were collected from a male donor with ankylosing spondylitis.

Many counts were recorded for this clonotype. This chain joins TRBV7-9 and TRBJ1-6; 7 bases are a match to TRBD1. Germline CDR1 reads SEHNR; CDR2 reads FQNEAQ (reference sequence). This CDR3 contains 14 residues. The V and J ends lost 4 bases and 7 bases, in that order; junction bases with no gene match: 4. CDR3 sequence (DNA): TGTGCCAGCAGCTCCGGGACAGAGAATTCACCCCTCCACTTT. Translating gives CASSSGTENSPLHF. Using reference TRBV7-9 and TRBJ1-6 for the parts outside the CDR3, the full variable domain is DTGVSQNPRHKITKRGQNVTFRCDPISEHNRLYWYRQTLGQGPEFLTYFQNEAQLEKSRLLSDRFSAERPKGSFSTLEIQRTEQGDSAMYLCASSSGTENSPLHFGNGTRLTVT.

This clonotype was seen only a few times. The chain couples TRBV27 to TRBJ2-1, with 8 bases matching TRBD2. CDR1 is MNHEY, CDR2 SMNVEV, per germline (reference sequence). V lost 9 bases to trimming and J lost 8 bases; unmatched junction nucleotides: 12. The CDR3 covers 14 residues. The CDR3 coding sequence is TGTGCCAGTAGCTCGGGGGGGGGATTCTATGAGCAGTTCTTC. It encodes CASSSGGGFYEQFF.

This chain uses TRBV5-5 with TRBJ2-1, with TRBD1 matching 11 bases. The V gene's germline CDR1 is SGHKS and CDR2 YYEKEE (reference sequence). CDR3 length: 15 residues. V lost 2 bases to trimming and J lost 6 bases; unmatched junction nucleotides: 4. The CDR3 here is CASSFTGTGGNEQFF. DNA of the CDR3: TGTGCCAGCAGCTTTACCGGGACAGGGGGCAATGAGCAGTTCTTC.

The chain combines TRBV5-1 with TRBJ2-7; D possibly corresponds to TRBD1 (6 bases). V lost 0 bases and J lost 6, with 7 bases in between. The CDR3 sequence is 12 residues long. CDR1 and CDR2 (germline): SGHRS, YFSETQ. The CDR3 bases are TGCGCCAGCAGCTTGGAGGGGGTCGAGCAGTACTTC. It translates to CASSLEGVEQYF.

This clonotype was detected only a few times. The CDR3: CASSSPDLATNEKLFF. DNA for the CDR3: TGTGCCAGCAGTTCCCCAGACCTAGCAACTAATGAAAAACTGTTTTTT. The rearrangement uses TRBV12-3 or TRBV12-4 and TRBJ1-4; no clear D gene. V gave up 4 bases and J gave up 0 bases, with 12 bases separating them. CDR3 size: 16 residues.

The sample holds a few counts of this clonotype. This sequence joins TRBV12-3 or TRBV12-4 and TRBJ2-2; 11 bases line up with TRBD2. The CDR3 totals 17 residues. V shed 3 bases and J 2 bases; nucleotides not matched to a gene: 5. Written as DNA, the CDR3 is TGTGCCAGCAGTTTCCCTAGCGGGGGGCCCAACACCGGGGAGCTGTTTTTT. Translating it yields CASSFPSGGPNTGELFF.

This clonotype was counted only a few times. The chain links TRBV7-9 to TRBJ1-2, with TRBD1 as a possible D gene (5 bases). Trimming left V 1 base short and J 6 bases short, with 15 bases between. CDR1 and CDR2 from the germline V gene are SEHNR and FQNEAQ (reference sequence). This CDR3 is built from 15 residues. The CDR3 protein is CASSLGGSGLDGYTF. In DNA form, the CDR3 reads TGTGCCAGCAGCTTAGGAGGATCAGGGCTCGATGGCTACACCTTC.

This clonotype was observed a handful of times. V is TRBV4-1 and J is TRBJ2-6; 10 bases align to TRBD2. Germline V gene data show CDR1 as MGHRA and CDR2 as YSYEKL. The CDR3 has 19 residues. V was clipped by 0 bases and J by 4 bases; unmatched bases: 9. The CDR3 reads CASSQDIAGGDTGANVLTF. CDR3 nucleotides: TGCGCCAGCAGCCAAGATATAGCGGGAGGAGATACCGGGGCCAACGTCCTGACTTTC.

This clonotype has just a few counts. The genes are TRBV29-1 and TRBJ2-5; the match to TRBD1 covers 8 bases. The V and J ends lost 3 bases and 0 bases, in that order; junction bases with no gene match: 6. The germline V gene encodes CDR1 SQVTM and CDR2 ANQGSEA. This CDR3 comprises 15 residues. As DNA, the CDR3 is TGCAGCGTTGACCTCGGACAGGGAGACCAAGAGACCCAGTACTTC. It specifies CSVDLGQGDQETQYF.

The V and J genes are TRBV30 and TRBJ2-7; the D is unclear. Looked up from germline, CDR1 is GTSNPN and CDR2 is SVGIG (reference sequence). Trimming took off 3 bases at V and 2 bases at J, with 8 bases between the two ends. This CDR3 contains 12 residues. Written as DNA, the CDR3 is TGTGCCTGGAGGCCCCAACCCTACGAGCAGTACTTC. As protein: CAWRPQPYEQYF.

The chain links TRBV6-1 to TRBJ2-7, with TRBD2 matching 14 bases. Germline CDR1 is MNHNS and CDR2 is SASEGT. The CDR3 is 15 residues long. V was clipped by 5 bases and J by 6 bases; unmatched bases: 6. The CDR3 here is CASSPIGLAGGEQYF. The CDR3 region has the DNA TGTGCCAGCAGTCCAATAGGACTAGCGGGAGGCGAGCAGTACTTC.

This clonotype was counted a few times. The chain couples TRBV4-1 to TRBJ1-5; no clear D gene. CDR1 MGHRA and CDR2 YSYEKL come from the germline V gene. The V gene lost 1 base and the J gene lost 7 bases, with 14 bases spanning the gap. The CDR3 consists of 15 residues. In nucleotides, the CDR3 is TGCGCCAGCAGCCAAGCGGGTGTGGAAGACCAGCCCCAGCATTTT. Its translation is CASSQAGVEDQPQHF.

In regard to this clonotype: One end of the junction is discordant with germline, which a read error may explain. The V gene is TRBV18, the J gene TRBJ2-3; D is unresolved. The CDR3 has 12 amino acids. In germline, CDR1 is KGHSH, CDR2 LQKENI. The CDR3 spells CASSPLQDMQYF. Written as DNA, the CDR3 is TGTGCCAGCTCACCTCTACAAGATATGCAGTATTTT.

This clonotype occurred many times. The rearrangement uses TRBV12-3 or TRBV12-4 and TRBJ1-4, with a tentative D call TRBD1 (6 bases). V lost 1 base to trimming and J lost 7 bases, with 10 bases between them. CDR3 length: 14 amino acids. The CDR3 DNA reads TGTGCCAGCAGTTTAGGGGGGCTCGGTGAAAAACTGTTTTTT. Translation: CASSLGGLGEKLFF.

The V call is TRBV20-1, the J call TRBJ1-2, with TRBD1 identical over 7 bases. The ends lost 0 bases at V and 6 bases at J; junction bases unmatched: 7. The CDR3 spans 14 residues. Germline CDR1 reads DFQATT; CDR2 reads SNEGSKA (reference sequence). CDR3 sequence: CSARDLGTVDGYTF. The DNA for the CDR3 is TGCAGTGCTAGAGATCTCGGGACAGTTGATGGCTACACCTTC.

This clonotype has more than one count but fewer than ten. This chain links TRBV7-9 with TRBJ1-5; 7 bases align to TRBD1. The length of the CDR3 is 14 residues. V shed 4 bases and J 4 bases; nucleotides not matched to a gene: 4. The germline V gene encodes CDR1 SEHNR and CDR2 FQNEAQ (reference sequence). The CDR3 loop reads CASSSDRLNQPQHF. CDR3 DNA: TGTGCCAGCAGCTCGGACAGGTTAAATCAGCCCCAGCATTTT.

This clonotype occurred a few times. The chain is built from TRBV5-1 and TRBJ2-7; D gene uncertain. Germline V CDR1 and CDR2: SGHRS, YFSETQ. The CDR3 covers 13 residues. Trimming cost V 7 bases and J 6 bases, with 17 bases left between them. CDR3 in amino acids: CASGTEVIGEQYF. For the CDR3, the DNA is TGCGCCAGCGGCACAGAAGTCATCGGCGAGCAGTACTTC.

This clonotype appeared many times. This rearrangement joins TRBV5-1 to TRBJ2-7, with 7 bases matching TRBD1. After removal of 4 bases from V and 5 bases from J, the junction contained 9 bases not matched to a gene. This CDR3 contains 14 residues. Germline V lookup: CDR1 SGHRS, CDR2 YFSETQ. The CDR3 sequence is CASSPQITGDEQYF. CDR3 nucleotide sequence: TGCGCCAGCAGCCCCCAAATCACAGGGGACGAGCAGTACTTC.

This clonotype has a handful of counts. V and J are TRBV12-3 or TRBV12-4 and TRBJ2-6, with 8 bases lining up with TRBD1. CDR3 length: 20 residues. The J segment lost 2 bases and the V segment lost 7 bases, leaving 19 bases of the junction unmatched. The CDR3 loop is CASTTFRRRGRGPGANVLTF. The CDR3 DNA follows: TGTGCCAGCACCACATTCAGGAGGAGGGGCAGGGGGCCTGGGGCCAACGTCCTGACTTTC.

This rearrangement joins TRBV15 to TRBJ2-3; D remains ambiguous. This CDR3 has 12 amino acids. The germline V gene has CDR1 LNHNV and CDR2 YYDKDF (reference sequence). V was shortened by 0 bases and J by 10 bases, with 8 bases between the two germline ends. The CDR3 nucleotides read TGTGCCACCAGCAGAGAAGGCTATTCGCAGTATTTT. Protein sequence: CATSREGYSQYF.

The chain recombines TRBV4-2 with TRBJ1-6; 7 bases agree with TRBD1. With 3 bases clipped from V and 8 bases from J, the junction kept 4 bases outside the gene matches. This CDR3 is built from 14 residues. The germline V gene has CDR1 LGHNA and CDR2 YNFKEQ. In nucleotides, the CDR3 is TGTGCCAGCAGCCAGGCCGGGACAGATTCACCCCTCCACTTT. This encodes CASSQAGTDSPLHF.

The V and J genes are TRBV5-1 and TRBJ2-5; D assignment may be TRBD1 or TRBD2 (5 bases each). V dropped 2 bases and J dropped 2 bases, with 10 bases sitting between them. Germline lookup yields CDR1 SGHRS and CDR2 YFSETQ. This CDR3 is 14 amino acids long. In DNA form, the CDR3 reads TGCGCCAGCAGCTTCGGGACCCGTCAAGAGACCCAGTACTTC. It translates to CASSFGTRQETQYF.

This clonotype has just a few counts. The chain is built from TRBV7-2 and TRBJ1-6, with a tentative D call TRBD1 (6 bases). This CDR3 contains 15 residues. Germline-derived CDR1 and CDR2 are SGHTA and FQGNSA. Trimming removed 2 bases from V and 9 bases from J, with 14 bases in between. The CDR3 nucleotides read TGTGCCAGCAGCTTATATGGTACAGGGACTTCACCCCTCCACTTT. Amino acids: CASSLYGTGTSPLHF.